This is a list of T cell receptor beta chains from one sample in a study of PD-1 blockade in classical Hodgkin lymphoma. The assay was immunoSEQ multiplex PCR, and TCRdb's table has in-frame clones only and misses some. The table includes some 93,000 clones, 78% detected once. The material sequenced was peripheral blood mononuclear cells (PBMCs), taken before the fourth cycle of nivolumab. These TCRs come from a human donor with classical Hodgkin lymphoma. The CDR3 runs from the conserved cysteine through the conserved F or W. The D gene is left open where the match is weak. Some rows have no size entry. The others give once, few or many, or a class for an expanded clone.

TRBD2	15	.	TRBV5-1	TRBJ2-3	TGCGCCAGCAGCTTGGGGGGGACTAGTGGAGATACGCAGTATTTT	CASSLGGTSGDTQYF
.	14	.	TRBV5-4	TRBJ1-1	TGTGCCAGCAGCTTCAGTCGAGGGGACACTGAAGCTTTCTTT	CASSFSRGDTEAFF
.	13	once	TRBV6-5	TRBJ2-3	TGTGCCAGCCGCGTGAGAGGGACAGATACGCAGTATTTT	CASRVRGTDTQYF
.	13	.	TRBV27	TRBJ2-5	TGTGCCAGCAGTCCGACACGGGAGGAGACCCAGTACTTC	CASSPTREETQYF
.	16	once	TRBV7-2	TRBJ1-3	TGTGCCAGCAGCTTAGGACCGGCGATCGGTGGAAACACCATATATTTT	CASSLGPAIGGNTIYF
.	13	.	TRBV19	TRBJ2-7	TGTGCCAGTAGTATAGGGGTCTTCTACGAGCAGTACTTC	CASSIGVFYEQYF
TRBD1	13	few	TRBV6-1	TRBJ1-2	TGTGCCAGCAGTCCCAGGGGGAATTATGGCTACACCTTC	CASSPRGNYGYTF
.	13	.	TRBV7-9	TRBJ2-7	TGTGCCAGCAGCCCGGGACTGAACGAGGAGCAGTACTTC	CASSPGLNEEQYF
.	16	once	TRBV5-4	TRBJ1-1	TGTGCCATGGGGAATATTTGGGGGGGAACGAACACTGAAGCTTTCTTT	CAMGNIWGGTNTEAFF
.	15	once	TRBV19	TRBJ1-2	TGTGCCAGTAGTATAGCACTCCGAATAATGGGTGGCTACACCTTC	CASSIALRIMGGYTF
.	15	.	TRBV27	TRBJ2-2	TGTGCCAGCAGTTTCTTGGGGAGAGAAACCGGGGAGCTGTTTTTT	CASSFLGRETGELFF
.	16	.	TRBV7-2	TRBJ2-1	TGTGCCAGCAGCTGGAATTTCAGGGTTTCGAGGTCTGAGCAGTTCTTC	CASSWNFRVSRSEQFF
TRBD2	15	few	TRBV11-1	TRBJ2-5	TGTGCCAGCAGCGCGGGACTAGCGGGGGAAGAGACCCAGTACTTC	CASSAGLAGEETQYF